The clone carrying this T cell receptor (beta chain) has ten or more counts. Its target is not known. The entry originates in a study of T-cell reconstitution after alpha-beta-depleted transplantation in children. General study findings and limits: Hyperexpanded clones declined; after one year, newly produced T cells mostly supplied diversity. In some patients, recipient T cells and intrathymic progenitors surviving conditioning explained high day-60 diversity. Where alpha-beta T cells came from about two months after transplant was reportedly several hundred expanded graft clones.

Researchers prepared the TCRbeta library using unique molecular identifiers, the study reports. Each CDR3 protein gets one entry after TCRdb re-called the PCR reads with MiXCR. This table holds some 190,000 distinct CDR3 sequences, approximately 12% found once. Germline V gene sequence: CDR1 MNHEY, CDR2 SVGAGI. V lost 4 bases and J lost 8, with 20 bases in between. There are 15 residues in the CDR3. The sample was PBMCs, taken before TCRalphabeta/CD19-depleted stem cell transplant. The chain is built from TRBV6-5 and TRBJ1-2; weak D call: TRBD1 (5 bases). The sequence derives from a boy aged 2 to 10 with acute myeloid leukemia, due to receive a stem cell transplant. CDR3 nucleotide sequence: TGTGCCAGCAGTTCCCAAGCTAGCAGGAGGGACGGCTACACCTTC. This gives the protein CASSSQASRRDGYTF.